A single sample is the source of the 10 T cell receptor beta chains below, sequenced in a study of blood T cell repertoires in COVID-19. TCRdb's table, derived via immunoSEQ multiplex PCR, lists solely in-frame clones and lacks some. This table has more than 300,000 clones, over 75% appearing once. The specimen sequenced was peripheral blood. The source is a woman aged 25 to 39 with COVID-19, enrolled during active disease.

This chain links TRBV7-2 with TRBJ2-5; D may be TRBD2 (6 bases). This CDR3 contains 15 residues. Trimming stripped 2 bases from V and 5 bases from J, with 15 bases between. Germline CDR1 is SGHTA and CDR2 is FQGNSA. The CDR3 DNA is TGTGCCAGCAGCTTACGGGGGACCGAGGGGGAGACCCAGTACTTC. This translates into CASSLRGTEGETQYF.

V is TRBV6-4 and J is TRBJ2-1; TRBD2 matches at 7 bases. The CDR3 covers 15 residues. The germline gives CDR1 MRHNA, CDR2 SNTAGT. Germline trimming cut 4 bases from V and 5 bases from J; bases unmatched to any gene: 8. DNA of the CDR3: TGTGCCAGCAGTGCCCGACTAGCTCCTCACAATGAGCAGTTCTTC. This codes for CASSARLAPHNEQFF.

The J gene is TRBJ1-4, the V gene TRBV18; 10 positions match TRBD1. CDR1 KGHSH and CDR2 LQKENI come from the germline V gene. Germline trimming cut 2 bases from V and 6 bases from J; bases unmatched to any gene: 6. The CDR3 extends over 16 amino acids. The CDR3 DNA follows: TGTGCCAGCTCACCATTTGGGACAGGGGACGATGAAAAACTGTTTTTT. It translates to CASSPFGTGDDEKLFF. The whole variable domain, remainder taken from reference TRBV18 and TRBJ1-4, is NAGVMQNPRHLVRRRGQEARLRCSPMKGHSHVYWYRQLPEEGLKFMVYLQKENIIDESGMPKERFSAEFPKEGPSILRIQQVVRGDSAAYFCASSPFGTGDDEKLFFGSGTQLSVL.

The J gene is TRBJ2-7, the V gene TRBV7-9; 8 nucleotides line up with TRBD1. With 1 base clipped from V and 2 bases from J, the junction kept 10 bases outside the gene matches. The CDR3 is 17 amino acids. CDR1 and CDR2 (germline): SEHNR, FQNEAQ (reference sequence). The CDR3 sequence is CASSLEGGQAPTYEQYF. CDR3 nucleotides: TGTGCCAGCAGCTTAGAGGGGGGACAGGCCCCAACCTACGAGCAGTACTTC.

As regards this clone: In the same sample, other DNA sequences code for this CDR3. The chain links TRBV6-4 to TRBJ2-1; TRBD2 aligns across 10 bases. This CDR3 comprises 16 residues. The trim removed 0 bases at V and 3 bases at J, leaving 2 bases unmatched. CDR1 and CDR2 from the germline V gene are MRHNA and SNTAGT. Here the CDR3 reads CASSDSPSGSYNEQFF. CDR3 in DNA: TGTGCCAGCAGTGACTCCCCTAGCGGGAGCTACAATGAGCAGTTCTTC.

This chain joins TRBV28 and TRBJ2-7, with a weak D call TRBD1 (5 bases). The CDR3 has 15 amino acids. Trimming stripped 6 bases from V and 3 bases from J, with 18 bases between. Germline V gene data show CDR1 as MDHEN and CDR2 as SYDVKM. The CDR3 nucleotides are TGTGCCAGCAGCTTAGGTATTCGGACACTCTACGAGCAGTACTTC. This translates into CASSLGIRTLYEQYF. Full variable domain (missing parts from reference TRBV28 and TRBJ2-7): DVKVTQSSRYLVKRTGEKVFLECVQDMDHENMFWYRQDPGLGLRLIYFSYDVKMKEKGDIPEGYSVSREKKERFSLILESASTNQTSMYLCASSLGIRTLYEQYFGPGTRLTVT.

This clone came up once. Other nucleotide sequences in the sample specify the same CDR3. V and J are TRBV27 and TRBJ2-1; 10 positions match TRBD2. V trimming: 3 bases; J trimming: 1 base; junction bases outside the gene matches: 3. Looked up from germline, CDR1 is MNHEY and CDR2 is SMNVEV (reference sequence). CDR3 length: 16 residues. In DNA form, the CDR3 reads TGTGCCAGCAGTTTCGCTAGCGGGAGTTCCTACAATGAGCAGTTCTTC. The encoded protein is CASSFASGSSYNEQFF.

The chain carries TRBV5-1 and TRBJ2-2; possible D gene TRBD2, 6 bases. Per germline, CDR1 SGHRS and CDR2 YFSETQ. V was cut by 0 bases and J by 2 bases, with 8 bases left in between. CDR3 length: 15 residues. CDR3 sequence (DNA): TGCGCCAGCAGCTTGGGCGGGATCAACACCGGGGAGCTGTTTTTT. Residues: CASSLGGINTGELFF.

The genes are TRBV2 and TRBJ1-2; D possibly corresponds to TRBD1 (5 bases). V gave up 10 bases and J gave up 3 bases, with 15 bases separating them. The CDR3 is 13 amino acids. From germline, CDR1 is SNHLY and CDR2 FYNNEI. This CDR3 reads CAIGGFSDYGYTF. CDR3 in DNA: TGTGCCATCGGGGGTTTTAGCGACTATGGCTACACCTTC.

The CDR3: CASREGAEQYF. The CDR3, as DNA: TGTGCCAGCAGAGAGGGGGCCGAGCAGTACTTC. This chain joins TRBV28 and TRBJ2-7, with 7 bases identical to TRBD1. The junction had 2 bases not matched to a gene; V was cut back by 6 bases and J by 6 bases. The CDR3 has 11 amino acids. Germline CDR1 reads MDHEN; CDR2 reads SYDVKM.